This T cell receptor (beta chain) was captured in a study of type 1 and type 2 diabetes patients. Genomic DNA was the PCR template. The TCR beta CDR3 region was amplified using 30 forward and 13 reverse primers. One entry per CDR3 protein, called by TCRdb with MiXCR from the multiplex PCR reads. The data contain 280,000 or so distinct CDR3 sequences, approximately 50% of them singletons. Findings and caveats of the study: Both CD4+ and CD8+ type 2 diabetes repertoires showed significantly higher diversity than type 1.

The CDR3 has 15 residues. In germline, CDR1 is MNHEY, CDR2 SVGAGI. The V end was cut by 3 bases, the J end by 2 bases, with 13 bases between. Standard classification criteria confirmed type 1 or type 2 diabetes in all patients. Notes on this clonotype: Its matching antigen is unknown.

Material for sequencing was peripheral blood mononuclear cells (PBMCs). The TCR originated in a man between 18 and 29 years old with type 2 diabetes. V gene TRBV6-5 combines with J gene TRBJ2-5, with D maybe TRBD2 (5 bases). The CDR3 protein is CASSYSPGLQETQYF. Here the CDR3 DNA reads TGTGCCAGCAGTTATTCGCCGGGGTTGCAAGAGACCCAGTACTTC.